These 27 T cell receptor beta chains were all obtained from the same sample, sequenced in a study of Graves' ophthalmopathy and Graves' hyperthyroidism. Researchers took RNA transcripts and amplified TCR beta CDR3 regions from them. HTBI-primed RT-PCR formed the first round, and a multiplex PCR formed the second. TCRdb analysed the multiplex PCR reads with MiXCR anew, one entry per CDR3 protein. The table records 650,000 to 900,000 distinct CDR3 sequences, roughly two fifths of them present only once. Material: peripheral blood. The receptors derive from an adult man with Graves' ophthalmopathy.

This clonotype was seen a handful of times. The chain joins TRBV28 to TRBJ1-2, with D possibly TRBD1 on 5 matching bases. This CDR3 region has 14 residues. The V gene's germline CDR1 is MDHEN and CDR2 SYDVKM. Between the trimmed V and J ends, which lost 2 bases and 5 bases, there was a span of 12 bases. The CDR3 DNA is TGTGCCAGCAGTTTAGCAGGGCGTGGGTATGGCTACACCTTC. It is translated as CASSLAGRGYGYTF.

The chain links TRBV28 to TRBJ2-7; a weak D match, TRBD2 (6 bases). In germline, CDR1 is MDHEN, CDR2 SYDVKM. Trimming shortened V by 0 bases and J by 4 bases, and 22 bases separated the two germline ends. The length of the CDR3 is 18 residues. The CDR3 nucleotides are TGTGCCAGCAGTTTATGGAAGGCTAGTCGGGGGATAGGGTACGAGCAGTACTTC. Its translation: CASSLWKASRGIGYEQYF.

V and J are TRBV6-5 and TRBJ1-4, with 9 bases matching TRBD1. CDR1 and CDR2 (germline): MNHEY, SVGAGI. This CDR3 has 14 residues. J lost 7 bases, V lost 8 bases, and 8 bases had no gene match. CDR3 coding DNA: TGTGCCAGCTCTCGGGGACAGGGATTTGAAAAACTGTTTTTT. Protein product: CASSRGQGFEKLFF.

V gene TRBV10-3 combines with J gene TRBJ2-6, with D tentatively TRBD1 or TRBD2 (6 bases each). The length of the CDR3 is 19 residues. V lost 10 bases to trimming and J lost 0 bases, with 25 bases between them. The V gene's germline CDR1 is ENHRY and CDR2 SYGVKD. The CDR3 loop reads CASRKEGVTASSGANVLTF. The CDR3 bases are TGTGCCAGCAGAAAGGAGGGGGTGACAGCGAGCTCTGGGGCCAACGTCCTGACTTTC.

This clonotype has a count of ten or more. This chain joins TRBV10-3 and TRBJ2-2; a possible D gene is TRBD2 (8 bases). The V end lost 4 bases, the J end lost 8 bases, and 17 bases lay between the germline ends. The germline gives CDR1 ENHRY, CDR2 SYGVKD. The CDR3 is 15 amino acids. The chain's CDR3 is CAISGRSGTEGELFF. Here the CDR3 DNA reads TGTGCCATCAGTGGGCGTAGCGGGACAGAAGGGGAGCTGTTTTTT.

Note on this clonotype: Germline and junction disagree at one end, which may indicate a read error. The CDR3 here is CSALPSGAYVLTF. The CDR3 nucleotides are TGCAGCGCCCTACCTAGCGGGGCCTACGTCCTGACTTTC. The chain recombines TRBV29-1 with TRBJ2-6; TRBD2 matches 9 bases. The CDR3 covers 13 residues. Germline V gene sequence: CDR1 SQVTM, CDR2 ANQGSEA.

The chain combines TRBV10-3 with TRBJ1-5, with D hard to call. In germline, CDR1 is ENHRY, CDR2 SYGVKD. The V and J ends lost 6 bases and 7 bases respectively, with 13 bases between them. The CDR3 spans 13 residues. The CDR3 sequence: CAISEGIGQPQHF. CDR3 DNA: TGTGCCATCAGCGAAGGGATCGGACAGCCCCAGCATTTT.

This clonotype was recorded only once. The chain uses TRBV10-3 and TRBJ1-2; D perhaps matches TRBD1 (6 bases). Per germline, CDR1 ENHRY and CDR2 SYGVKD. Trimming took off 4 bases at V and 6 bases at J, with 18 bases between the two ends. This CDR3 contains 15 residues. The CDR3 protein is CAISASGGSGDGYTF. CDR3 sequence (DNA): TGTGCCATCAGTGCTAGCGGGGGGTCAGGGGATGGCTACACCTTC.

This chain uses TRBV20-1 with TRBJ1-2, with TRBD1 as a possible D gene (5 bases). Between the trimmed V and J ends, which lost 4 bases and 6 bases, there was a span of 18 bases. The CDR3 extends over 14 amino acids. In germline, CDR1 is DFQATT, CDR2 SNEGSKA (reference sequence). The CDR3 coding sequence is TGCAGTGCTACCCCCCCAGGGATTGGGAATGGCTACACCTTC. It encodes CSATPPGIGNGYTF.

The chain employs TRBV25-1 and TRBJ2-5; 7 bases are shared with TRBD1. The CDR3 extends over 15 amino acids. V trimming: 2 bases; J trimming: 7 bases; junction bases outside the gene matches: 10. Germline values: CDR1 MGHDK, CDR2 SYGVNS. The CDR3 loop reads CASSERGGLRGTQYF. The DNA of the CDR3 is TGTGCCAGCAGTGAAAGAGGGGGCCTCCGGGGGACCCAGTACTTC. The variable domain in full, with the rest retrieved from reference TRBV25-1 and TRBJ2-5, is EADIYQTPRYLVIGTGKKITLECSQTMGHDKMYWYQQDPGMELHLIHYSYGVNSTEKGDLSSESTVSRIRTEHFPLTLESARPSHTSQYLCASSERGGLRGTQYFGPGTRLLVL.

This clonotype was counted ten times or more. This chain connects TRBV25-1 to TRBJ2-5, with 7 nucleotides matching TRBD2. The length of the CDR3 is 16 residues. Germline loops: CDR1 MGHDK, CDR2 SYGVNS. J was trimmed by 5 bases and V by 2 bases; bases with no gene match: 11. As DNA, the CDR3 is TGTGCCAGCAGTGAAATAGGTCTTTCGGGGGGTGAGACCCAGTACTTC. This encodes CASSEIGLSGGETQYF. Using reference TRBV25-1 and TRBJ2-5 for the parts outside the CDR3, the full variable domain is EADIYQTPRYLVIGTGKKITLECSQTMGHDKMYWYQQDPGMELHLIHYSYGVNSTEKGDLSSESTVSRIRTEHFPLTLESARPSHTSQYLCASSEIGLSGGETQYFGPGTRLLVL.

The chain uses TRBV20-1 and TRBJ2-2; 8 bases match TRBD1. Looked up from germline, CDR1 is DFQATT and CDR2 is SNEGSKA (reference sequence). J was trimmed by 6 bases and V by 1 base; bases with no gene match: 7. This CDR3 comprises 15 residues. The CDR3 spells CSARAWPGQAGELFF. DNA of the CDR3: TGCAGTGCTAGAGCGTGGCCGGGACAGGCCGGGGAGCTGTTTTTT.

The chain uses TRBV7-2 and TRBJ2-5; TRBD1 agrees at 10 bases. This CDR3 contains 15 residues. With 3 bases clipped from V and 4 bases from J, the junction kept 5 bases outside the gene matches. Germline V lookup: CDR1 SGHTA, CDR2 FQGNSA. The CDR3: CASSFRQGAIETQYF. The CDR3 DNA follows: TGTGCCAGCAGCTTCCGACAGGGGGCTATAGAGACCCAGTACTTC.

Points on this clonotype: A read error may account for a junction end that differs from germline. This chain uses TRBV9 with TRBJ1-3; D may be TRBD1 (5 bases). The CDR3 covers 16 residues. Germline lookup yields CDR1 SGDLS and CDR2 YYNGEE. CDR3 nucleotide sequence: TGTGCCAGCAGCTCCCGGGACCTGAGCTCTGAAAACACCATATATTTT. It encodes CASSSRDLSSENTIYF.

V and J are TRBV19 and TRBJ2-5; D tentatively fits TRBD1 or TRBD2 (5 bases each). V was cut by 5 bases and J by 9 bases, with 22 bases left in between. Germline values: CDR1 LNHDA, CDR2 SQIVND (reference sequence). This CDR3 comprises 15 residues. The CDR3: CASSEGLAVASPQYF. As DNA, the CDR3 is TGTGCCAGTAGTGAGGGGCTAGCTGTGGCATCACCCCAGTACTTC.

This clonotype was observed a handful of times. This chain links TRBV25-1 with TRBJ2-2; no firm D call. V lost 7 bases and J 0 bases, leaving 6 bases between the germline ends. This CDR3 region has 13 residues. Germline values: CDR1 MGHDK, CDR2 SYGVNS. The CDR3 reads CASTPSNTGELFF. The CDR3 DNA follows: TGTGCCAGCACACCCTCGAACACCGGGGAGCTGTTTTTT.

The V and J genes are TRBV2 and TRBJ2-7, with TRBD2 identical over 8 bases. The germline V gene encodes CDR1 SNHLY and CDR2 FYNNEI. The V segment lost 6 bases and the J segment 2 bases; nucleotides outside the gene matches: 15. The CDR3 covers 17 residues. CDR3 residues: CASSPSWVLAGTYEQYF. In nucleotides, the CDR3 is TGTGCCAGCAGCCCCTCATGGGTGTTAGCGGGAACCTACGAGCAGTACTTC.

The chain couples TRBV5-4 to TRBJ2-7, with 7 bases fitting TRBD1. The V gene end was trimmed by 4 bases and the J gene end by 4 bases; junction bases not matched to a gene: 5. The CDR3 loop spans 13 amino acids. Germline V gives CDR1 SGHNT, CDR2 YYREEE (reference sequence). The chain's CDR3 is CASSKTGVYEQYF. In DNA form, the CDR3 reads TGTGCCAGCAGCAAAACAGGGGTTTACGAGCAGTACTTC.

This clonotype was counted at least ten times. The rearrangement joins TRBV2 to TRBJ2-5, with D unclear. V lost 5 bases, J lost 5 bases, and 3 bases lay in between. The CDR3 covers 10 residues. Germline loops: CDR1 SNHLY, CDR2 FYNNEI. For the CDR3, the DNA is TGTGCCAGCAGTCGGGAGACCCAGTACTTC. It yields the protein CASSRETQYF.

This clonotype was counted between two and nine times. V gene TRBV28 combines with J gene TRBJ1-1; D not resolved. The CDR3 spans 12 residues. V gave up 3 bases and J gave up 7 bases, with 9 bases separating them. The germline V gene encodes CDR1 MDHEN and CDR2 SYDVKM. In nucleotides, the CDR3 is TGTGCCAGCAGTTTGTTGGCCTATGAAGCTTTCTTT. This translates into CASSLLAYEAFF.

This clonotype has more than one count but fewer than ten. The chain uses TRBV10-3 and TRBJ2-2; the match to TRBD2 covers 7 bases. The CDR3 is 12 residues long. Germline CDR1 and CDR2: ENHRY and SYGVKD. Losses at the gene ends were 10 bases for V and 7 bases for J; bases not matched to a gene: 6. In DNA form, the CDR3 reads TGTGCCAGCGGGAGTTTGGGCGGGGAGCTGTTTTTT. Amino acids: CASGSLGGELFF.

The chain joins TRBV12-3 or TRBV12-4 to TRBJ2-7; D gene unclear. Between the trimmed V and J ends, which lost 5 bases and 2 bases, there was a span of 7 bases. This CDR3 is built from 12 residues. CDR3 nucleotide sequence: TGTGCCAGCAGTGATTGGACCTACGAGCAGTACTTC. It translates to CASSDWTYEQYF.

As for this clonotype: One end of the junction fails to match germline, which may point to a read error. The J gene is TRBJ2-2, the V gene TRBV10-3, with D possibly being TRBD2 (6 bases). This CDR3 has 16 amino acids. Per the germline V gene, CDR1 is ENHRY and CDR2 is SYGVKD. The CDR3 DNA reads TGTGCCAGCAGTCCCCGGGATAGCGGAGACACCGGGGAGCTGTTTTTT. This translates into CASSPRDSGDTGELFF.

The V and J genes are TRBV7-2 and TRBJ1-6, with 8 bases aligning to TRBD1. The J segment lost 6 bases and the V segment lost 1 base, leaving 5 bases of the junction unmatched. The CDR3 totals 16 residues. In germline, CDR1 is SGHTA, CDR2 FQGNSA. The CDR3 reads CASSLGGTGVNSPLHF. The CDR3 DNA is TGTGCCAGCAGCTTAGGGGGGACAGGCGTTAATTCACCCCTCCACTTT. Filled out from reference TRBV7-2 and TRBJ1-6, the complete variable domain reads GAGVSQSPSNKVTEKGKDVELRCDPISGHTALYWYRQSLGQGLEFLIYFQGNSAPDKSGLPSDRFSAERTGGSVSTLTIQRTQQEDSAVYLCASSLGGTGVNSPLHFGNGTRLTVT.

CDR3 sequence (DNA): TGTGCCAGCAGTGAAGTGACAGGTTGGCAAGAGACCCAGTACTTC. Its translation: CASSEVTGWQETQYF. V and J are TRBV6-1 and TRBJ2-5; D might be TRBD1 (6 bases). The germline V gene encodes CDR1 MNHNS and CDR2 SASEGT. With 1 base removed from V and 2 bases from J, the gap between germline ends came to 11 bases. The CDR3 is 15 amino acids.

As regards this clonotype: An end of the junction differs from the germline gene, which may be a read error. The chain combines TRBV20-1 with TRBJ1-5; D unclear. The length of the CDR3 is 14 residues. Germline loops: CDR1 DFQATT, CDR2 SNEGSKA (reference sequence). CDR3 in DNA: TGCAGTGCTAGAGGGGCGAGGGTCAATCAGCCCCAACATTTT. Translation: CSARGARVNQPQHF.

This sequence joins TRBV14 and TRBJ2-7, with TRBD1 as a possible D gene (6 bases). The length of the CDR3 is 14 residues. Trimming removed 5 bases from V and 4 bases from J, with 15 bases in between. Germline CDR1 is SGHDN and CDR2 is FVKESK. CDR3 in amino acids: CASSIGQLTYEQYF. Written as DNA, the CDR3 is TGTGCCAGCAGCATAGGACAGTTGACATACGAGCAGTACTTC.